This TCR beta chain came from a study of T cells in Graves' hyperthyroidism and ophthalmopathy. Study results and caveats: Appearing also in blood were most of the thyroid clonotypes expanded above 0.001.

Newly diagnosed patients aged 18 to 65 had hyperthyroidism of under 2 months' duration. Patients having uncontrolled infection, another autoimmune disease, pregnancy or lactation were not included. Diagnostic assessment was based on clinical symptoms, serum thyroxine and TRAb, thyroid ultrasound and orbital computed tomography. Germline CDR1 is SGHAT and CDR2 is FQNNGV. Trimming cost V 2 bases and J 6 bases, with 7 bases left between them. The length of the CDR3 is 12 residues. This clonotype was seen ten or more times. Its antigen remains unknown. Authors of the study amplified TCR beta CDR3 regions from RNA transcripts. HTBI primers drove first-round RT-PCR of the TCR CDR3. A single record per CDR3 protein comes from TCRdb applying MiXCR to the multiplex PCR reads. The data show about 360,000 distinct CDR3 sequences, about 20% seen once.

Input material: blood. The gene calls are TRBV11-2 and TRBJ1-1; D gene ambiguous. The TCR sequence derives from a woman aged 18-29 years with Graves' hyperthyroidism. CDR3 protein: CASSLIGPEAFF. CDR3 DNA: TGTGCCAGCAGCTTAATAGGTCCTGAAGCTTTCTTT.